These T cell receptor beta chains were read from a single sample in a study of OX40 agonist ivuxolimab in advanced cancers. TCRdb's table, derived via immunoSEQ multiplex PCR, lists solely in-frame clones and lacks some. The repertoire has 45,000 to 60,000 clones, 79% of them found once; the top ten carry roughly 1.1%. This material consisted of CD4+ or CD8+ T cells sorted from blood, taken in a trial of the OX40 agonist ivuxolimab. The receptor set was obtained from an adult with an advanced solid tumor such as melanoma, head and neck, liver or kidney cancer. Both conserved end residues are trimmed from each CDR3. The size field is filled for only some rows; it gives once, few, many or a size class.

clone size: -
V gene: TRBV7-9
CDR3 protein: ASSFGQETQY

clone size: -
V gene: TRBV4-1
CDR3 protein: ASSASSGVEQY

clone size: -
V gene: TRBV7-9
CDR3 protein: ASTVGGAGIYT

clone size: few
V gene: TRBV5-5
CDR3 protein: ASSFRGQGVFYEQF

clone size: -
V gene: TRBV28
CDR3 protein: ASSLERVQY

clone size: -
V gene: TRBV18
CDR3 protein: ASSPSWETQY

clone size: -
V gene: TRBV30
CDR3 protein: AWSVQSDSPLH

clone size: -
V gene: TRBV4-1
CDR3 protein: ASSQVGAGGNEQF

clone size: -
V gene: TRBV7-2
CDR3 protein: ASSLGGSKYEQY

clone size: -
V gene: TRBV7-9
CDR3 protein: ASSALAGEGETQY

clone size: -
V gene: TRBV20-1
CDR3 protein: SAARETQY

clone size: once
V gene: TRBV20-1
CDR3 protein: SASGGTEAF

clone size: -
V gene: TRBV9
CDR3 protein: ASSGTGNSYNEQF

clone size: -
V gene: TRBV2
CDR3 protein: ASGSTSNQPQH

clone size: -
V gene: TRBV7-9
CDR3 protein: ASSYAGTTLDEQF

clone size: -
V gene: TRBV21-1
CDR3 protein: ASSKPNQIPYTEAF

clone size: -
V gene: TRBV5-1
CDR3 protein: ASSLGRQDTEAF

clone size: -
V gene: TRBV11-1
CDR3 protein: ASSPPDRGSPLH

clone size: -
V gene: TRBV7-9
CDR3 protein: ASSLQGYTEAF

clone size: -
V gene: TRBV18
CDR3 protein: ASSTEIHGNTEAF

clone size: -
V gene: TRBV7-9
CDR3 protein: ASTTGRANTEAF

clone size: -
V gene: TRBV7-9
CDR3 protein: ASSLDSNYEQY

clone size: -
V gene: TRBV30
CDR3 protein: AWSYTTGYRSYEQY

clone size: -
V gene: TRBV7-7
CDR3 protein: ASSLVQGAETQY

clone size: -
V gene: TRBV5-4
CDR3 protein: ASSLGYVNTLVAGTQY

clone size: few
V gene: TRBV6-1
CDR3 protein: ASTRHNEQF

clone size: -
V gene: TRBV5-1
CDR3 protein: ASSLGIGVDTEAF

clone size: -
V gene: TRBV10-3
CDR3 protein: ASEGPQNIQY

clone size: few
V gene: TRBV27
CDR3 protein: ASSLKASAGGEQF